This T cell receptor beta chain is drawn from a study of post-analysis software for immune sequencing data. Looking at the study overall: Multiple sclerosis in the patients followed relapsing-remitting, secondary progressive and progressive-relapsing courses.

A few counts support this clonotype. The antigen is undetermined. Study-level findings and limits: Clustering by F measure revealed strong co-clustering among samples prepared together in one batch. In patients, about 5 TRBV segments were more frequent than in controls, with TRBV5-6, TRBV5-1 and TRBV20-1 among them.

CDR1 is LNHNV, CDR2 YYDKDF, per germline (reference sequence). This CDR3 region has 15 residues. V was pared by 0 bases and J by 10 bases, with 1 base of the junction left unmatched. Incorporated into the TCR beta cDNA libraries were unique molecular identifiers, which served to reduce PCR and sequencing biases. From around 0.96 to 9.9 million T cells, a few hundred thousand cDNA molecules were obtained. Via MiXCR, TCRdb re-called the PCR reads, giving one row per CDR3 protein. The sample shows about 210,000 distinct CDR3 sequences, 29% of them seen only once. The sequenced sample was blood. The sequence was collected from a girl between 2 and 17 years old with multiple sclerosis. The V and J genes are TRBV15 and TRBJ1-6; 12 positions match TRBD1. CDR3 DNA: TGTGCCACCAGCAGAGAGGGACAGGGGGCCTCACCCCTCCACTTT. It translates to CATSREGQGASPLHF.